This entry lists 7 T cell receptor beta chains sequenced from one sample in a study of blood T cell repertoires in COVID-19. TCRdb's copy holds only in-frame clones and misses some; the assay was immunoSEQ multiplex PCR. The repertoire holds 95,000 or so clones, 80% to 90% seen once, with around 5.2% in the top ten. The specimen was peripheral blood. These TCRs come from a man older than 75 with COVID-19, enrolled during active disease.

This chain links TRBV7-2 with TRBJ2-7, with TRBD1 matching 9 bases. Germline V gene data show CDR1 as SGHTA and CDR2 as FQGNSA. There are 14 residues in the CDR3. V lost 6 bases, J lost 3 bases, and 6 bases stayed unmatched. CDR3 amino acids: CASSQQGQGYEQYF. In nucleotides, the CDR3 is TGTGCCAGCAGTCAGCAGGGACAGGGCTACGAGCAGTACTTC.

The rearrangement joins TRBV5-1 to TRBJ2-2; 7 nucleotides line up with TRBD1. The CDR3 spans 15 residues. Per the germline V gene, CDR1 is SGHRS and CDR2 is YFSETQ. Trimming removed 4 bases from V and 1 base from J; junction bases left unmatched: 4. The DNA for the CDR3 is TGCGCCAGCAGCCTCGACAGGGTGAACACCGGGGAGCTGTTTTTT. Translated, it gives CASSLDRVNTGELFF.

The chain joins TRBV7-9 to TRBJ2-2, with a possible D match to TRBD2 (6 bases). The length of the CDR3 is 13 residues. CDR1 and CDR2 from the germline V gene are SEHNR and FQNEAQ (reference sequence). V lost 7 bases to trimming and J lost 5 bases, with 11 bases between them. DNA of the CDR3: TGTGCCAGCAACCGGGAGAGGACCGGGGAGCTGTTTTTT. Protein: CASNRERTGELFF.

This clone was detected a few times. The junction does not match germline at one end; this may be a read error. The chain carries TRBV10-3 and TRBJ2-3, with TRBD2 identical over 13 bases. CDR3 length: 14 amino acids. From germline, CDR1 is ENHRY and CDR2 SYGVKD. CDR3 amino acids: CATRTSGSIDTQYF. The CDR3 DNA reads TGTGCCACCCGGACTAGCGGGAGCATAGATACGCAGTATTTT.

The chain uses TRBV6-1 and TRBJ1-1; perhaps TRBD1 as D (6 bases). CDR1 and CDR2 from the germline V gene are MNHNS and SASEGT. The CDR3 is 16 amino acids. V was trimmed by 4 bases and J by 1 base, leaving 16 bases between them. CDR3 amino acids: CASSARAGTRNTEAFF. CDR3 sequence (DNA): TGTGCCAGCAGTGCACGGGCCGGGACAAGGAACACTGAAGCTTTCTTT.

The V and J genes are TRBV18 and TRBJ1-4; D might be TRBD1 (6 bases). Germline V gene data show CDR1 as KGHSH and CDR2 as LQKENI. This CDR3 region has 12 residues. Trimming cost V 3 bases and J 13 bases, with 12 bases left between them. CDR3 in amino acids: CASSPNREGLFF. CDR3 DNA sequence: TGTGCCAGCTCACCTAACAGGGAAGGACTGTTTTTT.

Only a few counts were recorded for this clone. The chain joins TRBV7-9 to TRBJ1-1; D possibly corresponds to TRBD1 (5 bases). Germline V CDR1 and CDR2: SEHNR, FQNEAQ (reference sequence). There are 14 residues in the CDR3. The ends were cut back, 7 bases at V and 1 base at J, with 13 bases in the middle. This CDR3 is CASTSLGANTEAFF. The CDR3 coding sequence is TGTGCCAGCACCTCCTTAGGGGCGAACACTGAAGCTTTCTTT.